Here is one TCR beta chain with its context. Its antigen is still unknown. The authors isolated at least 6 million PBMCs per sample. The record originates from a study of blood T cells in healthy people across ages. Overall study results and limits: Diversity estimated from one million T cells was considered an underestimate.

Sample-barcoded 5' priming and a J-beta primer mix drove a second PCR of about 6 to 11 cycles. Each cDNA molecule was tagged by a template-switch adaptor with 12 random nucleotides. TCRdb redid the calling of the 5' RACE reads with MiXCR, one entry per CDR3 protein. Of over 1,300,000 distinct CDR3 sequences listed, 59% were seen once; the top ten hold roughly 6.3%. Germline V lookup: CDR1 SGHAT, CDR2 FQDESV (reference sequence). This CDR3 region has 12 residues. Trimming stripped 7 bases from V and 10 bases from J, with 16 bases between. This clonotype was obtained from a man aged 18 to 29 in good health. The rearrangement uses TRBV11-1 and TRBJ1-1, with D maybe TRBD1 (6 bases). Sequenced sample: blood. The CDR3 protein is CASTGTRRRAFF. The CDR3 bases are TGTGCCAGCACCGGGACAAGACGGAGAGCTTTCTTT. Complete variable domain (other parts from reference TRBV11-1 and TRBJ1-1): EAEVAQSPRYKITEKSQAVAFWCDPISGHATLYWYRQILGQGPELLVQFQDESVVDDSQLPKDRFSAERLKGVDSTLKIQPAELGDSAMYLCASTGTRRRAFFGQGTRLTVV.